This T cell receptor beta chain stems from a study of patients and donors after allogeneic stem cell transplantation. This CDR3 is 14 amino acids long. Germline CDR1 SGHVS, CDR2 FQNEAQ. Trimming stripped 0 bases from V and 4 bases from J, with 10 bases between. TCRdb recomputed calls from the RT-PCR reads with MiXCR, one row per CDR3 protein. The sample includes over 350,000 distinct CDR3 sequences, roughly 16% seen only once; the top ten take less than 8%. This TCR came from a human donor who was either an allogeneic HSCT recipient or a stem cell or donor lymphocyte infusion donor (not recorded which). It is not recorded whose cells these are; they may come from a transplant donor. The material sequenced was blood, either unsorted or a sorted T cell fraction (not recorded which). The chain links TRBV7-8 to TRBJ2-7, with D unclear. The DNA for the CDR3 is TGTGCCAGCAGCTTAGCCGTCTTTGTGTACGAGCAGTACTTC. As protein: CASSLAVFVYEQYF. Full variable domain (remainder filled in from reference TRBV7-8 and TRBJ2-7): GAGVSQSPRYKVAKRGQDVALRCDPISGHVSLFWYQQALGQGPEFLTYFQNEAQLDKSGLPSDRFFAERPEGSVSTLKIQRTQQEDSAVYLCASSLAVFVYEQYFGPGTRLTVT.